This TCR beta chain was found in a study of PD-1 blockade in mismatch repair-deficient tumors. Study-wide points: After pembrolizumab, tumor-resident clones rose rapidly, then generally contracted before radiologic responses.

PCR or immunohistochemistry showed mismatch repair deficiency in every enrolled patient. TCR sequencing covered a few patients who responded to pembrolizumab. Details on this clone: Its antigen is still unknown.

Only in-frame clones appear in the TCRdb table, and some are missing; sequencing was by immunoSEQ multiplex PCR. The table has about 68,000 clones, 70% to 80% seen once; the top ten hold roughly 5.1%. The receptor comes from an adult with mismatch repair-deficient cancer. This specimen consisted of peripheral blood, obtained 2 weeks after starting pembrolizumab.

The CDR3 protein is CASTQGEGTEAFF. CDR3 DNA: TGTGCCAGCACCCAGGGGGAAGGCACTGAAGCTTTCTTT. The V and J genes are TRBV2 and TRBJ1-1; 7 bases agree with TRBD1. The CDR3 loop spans 13 amino acids. V shed 7 bases and J 4 bases; nucleotides not matched to a gene: 6. CDR1 SNHLY and CDR2 FYNNEI come from the germline V gene.